This TCR beta chain originates from a study of immune evolution from preneoplasia to lung adenocarcinoma. Data came from immunoSEQ multiplex PCR; TCRdb stores just in-frame clones and leaves some out. The data contain 25,000 to 30,000 clones, just under 75% of them singletons. This clone was seen once. The sequencing input was FFPE invasive lung adenocarcinoma tissue. The receptor comes from a person aged 60 to 70 with invasive lung adenocarcinoma. Some clones in this sample may be carry-over from other donors' samples.

CDR3 DNA: TGTGCCAGCAGCTCCGGACTAGCGGGAGGGCCGGGTAGAAGGGATACGCAGTATTTT. It codes for CASSSGLAGGPGRRDTQYF. J is TRBJ2-3 and V is TRBV2; 15 bases match TRBD2. Unmatched junction bases numbered 16, after V lost 6 bases and J lost 6 bases. CDR1 and CDR2 from the germline V gene are SNHLY and FYNNEI. There are 19 residues in the CDR3.